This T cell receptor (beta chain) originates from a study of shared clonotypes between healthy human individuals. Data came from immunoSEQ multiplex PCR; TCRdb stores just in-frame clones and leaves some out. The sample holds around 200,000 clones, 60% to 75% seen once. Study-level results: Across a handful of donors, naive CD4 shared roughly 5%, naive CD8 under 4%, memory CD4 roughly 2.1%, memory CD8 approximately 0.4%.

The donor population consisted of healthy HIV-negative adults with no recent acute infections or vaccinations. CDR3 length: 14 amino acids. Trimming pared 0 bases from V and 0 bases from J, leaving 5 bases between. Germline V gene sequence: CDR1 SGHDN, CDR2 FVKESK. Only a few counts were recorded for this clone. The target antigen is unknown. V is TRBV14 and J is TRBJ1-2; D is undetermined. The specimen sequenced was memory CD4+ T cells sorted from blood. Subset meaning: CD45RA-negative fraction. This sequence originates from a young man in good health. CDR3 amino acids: CASSQELANYGYTF. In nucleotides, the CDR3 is TGTGCCAGCAGCCAAGAATTGGCTAACTATGGCTACACCTTC.